This TCR beta chain was retrieved from a study of post-analysis software for immune sequencing data (dated by TCRdb to between 2014 and 2016). For context, the study as a whole: Relapsing-remitting, secondary progressive and progressive-relapsing multiple sclerosis were recorded as disease courses, and subtype annotation was lacking for some patients. A subset of samples was prepared in parallel using single-end sample barcoding, then pooled and co-amplified after Illumina adapter ligation. Patient repertoires were compared against around 10 previously published healthy control repertoires from donors aged about 6 to 26 years. Overall results and qualifications from the work: When samples were clustered directly using the F measure, samples prepared in the same batch co-clustered strongly, which prompted a batch-effect correction. Roughly 5 TRBV segments, including TRBV5-6, TRBV5-1 and TRBV20-1, were significantly more frequent in patients than controls. The multiple sclerosis patient group was slightly younger than the control group. Multiple sclerosis patients had significantly lower normalized Chao1 diversity than controls, a result that suggests substantial peripheral T-cell clonal expansion.

Here V drops 1 base and J drops 0 bases, and the junction holds 3 bases not matched to any gene. Its CDR3 holds 15 amino acids, cysteine through phenylalanine. This entry keeps only the CDR3 DNA: 45 bases, framed from base 1. The germline V gene provides CDR1 SGHTA and CDR2 FQGNSA. The receptor library was made with PCR. Sequencing relied on an Illumina HiSeq 2500. To reduce PCR and sequencing biases, unique molecular identifiers were incorporated into the TCR beta cDNA libraries. Every 1 to 10 million input T cells yielded approximately 500,000 cDNA molecules, meaning each molecule approximated one T cell. The patient libraries were prepared and sequenced with the same protocol used for the earlier healthy control dataset. Samples belonging to the same batch were prepared together, multiplexed and sequenced on a shared HiSeq lane. In the original analysis: Raw barcoded reads were processed with MIGEC, discarding single-read molecular identifier groups before consensus assembly and CDR3 extraction. Clonotype tables were post-analysed with VDJtools, and diversity was normalized by down-sampling all datasets to the smallest sample size. To correct batch-related cross-sample contamination, repertoire overlap clustering matched CDR3 amino acid sequences but not nucleotide sequences. TCRdb ran its own pipeline on the public reads, namely fastp trimming at Q25 and MiXCR clone calling, and kept in-frame beta chains. For every CDR3 protein sequence, its rows merge into one entry that carries the most common genes and DNA. In this record, the V and J calls reflect TCRdb's handling and not the investigators' own analysis. The sample has about 820,000 distinct CDR3 sequences on record, around 50% of them singletons. The ten largest account for approximately 4.2% of the sample.

TCR beta repertoires were profiled from peripheral blood of over 10 young patients with multiple sclerosis to demonstrate the VDJtools post-analysis software. The multiple sclerosis patients were children and adolescents ranging in age from about 6 to 17 years. This clonotype was counted a few times. Its target antigen remains unknown. The record has no base qualities; no much larger clone is one base away. The rearranged segments are TRBV7-2 and TRBJ2-7, with 7 bases aligning to TRBD2. Sequencing was carried out using blood. This clonotype originated in a girl aged 10-17 years with multiple sclerosis. For the CDR3, the sequence is CASSLGGGISYEQYF. The DNA sequence is TGTGCCAGCAGCTTAGGCGGGGGAATCTCCTACGAGCAGTACTTC.